The T cell receptor (beta chain) described here comes from a study of T cells in localized non-small cell lung cancer. General study points: Clonality of T cells reached its maximum in uninvolved adjacent lung, surpassing tumor. Median detection of top 100 tumor clones in adjacent lung was around 57 clones.

V was shortened by 3 bases and J by 2 bases, with 10 bases between the two germline ends. Germline assignment: CDR1 SEHNR and CDR2 FQNEAQ (reference sequence). CDR3 size: 15 residues. On this clone itself: Its target is unknown.

Sequencing used immunoSEQ multiplex PCR; TCRdb keeps in-frame clones, though not all of them. This sample has 70,000 to 95,000 clones; approximately 91% occur once, and the top ten carry 4.1%. The clonotype originates from a woman aged 40 to 75 with stage II squamous cell lung carcinoma. The chain couples TRBV7-9 to TRBJ2-2, with D possibly TRBD1 on 5 matching bases. The specimen comprised PBMCs, sampled before any cancer treatment. CDR3 region: CASSFARANTGELFF. The CDR3 DNA reads TGTGCCAGCAGCTTCGCCAGGGCCAACACCGGGGAGCTGTTTTTT.